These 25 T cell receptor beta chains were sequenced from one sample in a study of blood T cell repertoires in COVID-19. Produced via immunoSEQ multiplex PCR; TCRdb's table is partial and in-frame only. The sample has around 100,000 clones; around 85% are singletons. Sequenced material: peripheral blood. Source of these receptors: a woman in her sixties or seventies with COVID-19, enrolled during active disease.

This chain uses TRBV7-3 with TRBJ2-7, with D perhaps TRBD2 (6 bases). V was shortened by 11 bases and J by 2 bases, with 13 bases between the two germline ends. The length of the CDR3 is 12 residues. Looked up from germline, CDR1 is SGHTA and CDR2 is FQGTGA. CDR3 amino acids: CAVGGSTYEQYF. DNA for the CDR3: TGTGCCGTCGGGGGTAGCACCTACGAGCAGTACTTC.

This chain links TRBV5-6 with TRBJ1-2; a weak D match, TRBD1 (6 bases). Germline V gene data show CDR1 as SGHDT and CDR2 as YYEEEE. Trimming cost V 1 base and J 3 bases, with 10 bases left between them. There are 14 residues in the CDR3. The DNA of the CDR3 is TGTGCCAGCAGCTTGACAGGGCGGCACTATGGCTACACCTTC. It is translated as CASSLTGRHYGYTF.

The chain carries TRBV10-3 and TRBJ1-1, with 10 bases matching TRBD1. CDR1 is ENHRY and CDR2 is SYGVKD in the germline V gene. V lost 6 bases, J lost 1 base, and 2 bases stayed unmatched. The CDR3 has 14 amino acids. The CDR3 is CAIRTGGGNTEAFF. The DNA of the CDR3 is TGTGCCATCAGGACAGGGGGCGGGAACACTGAAGCTTTCTTT.

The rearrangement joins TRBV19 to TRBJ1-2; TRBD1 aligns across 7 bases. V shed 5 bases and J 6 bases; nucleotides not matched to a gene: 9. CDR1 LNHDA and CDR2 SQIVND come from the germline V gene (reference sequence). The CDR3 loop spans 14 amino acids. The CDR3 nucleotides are TGTGCCAGTAGTCCCCGGGAGGGGGCGAATGGCTACACCTTC. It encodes CASSPREGANGYTF.

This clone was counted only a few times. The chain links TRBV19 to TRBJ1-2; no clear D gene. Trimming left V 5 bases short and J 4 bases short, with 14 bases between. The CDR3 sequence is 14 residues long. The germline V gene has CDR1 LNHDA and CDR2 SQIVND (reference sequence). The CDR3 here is CASSPKRYGYGYTF. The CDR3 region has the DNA TGTGCCAGTAGTCCTAAGAGGTATGGCTATGGCTACACCTTC.

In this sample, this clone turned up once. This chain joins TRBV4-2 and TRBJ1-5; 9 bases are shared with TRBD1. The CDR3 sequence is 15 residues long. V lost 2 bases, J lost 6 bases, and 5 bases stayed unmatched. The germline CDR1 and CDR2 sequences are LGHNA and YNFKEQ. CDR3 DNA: TGTGCCAGCAGCCAAACAGGGGGCGCCGGTCAGCCCCAGCATTTT. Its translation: CASSQTGGAGQPQHF.

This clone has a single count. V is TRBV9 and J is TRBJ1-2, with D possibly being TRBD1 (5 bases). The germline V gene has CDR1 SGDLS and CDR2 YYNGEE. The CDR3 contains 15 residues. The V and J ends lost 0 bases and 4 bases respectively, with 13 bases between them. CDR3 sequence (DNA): TGTGCCAGCAGCGTAGAGGCCAGGGCGGTCTATGGCTACACCTTC. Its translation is CASSVEARAVYGYTF.

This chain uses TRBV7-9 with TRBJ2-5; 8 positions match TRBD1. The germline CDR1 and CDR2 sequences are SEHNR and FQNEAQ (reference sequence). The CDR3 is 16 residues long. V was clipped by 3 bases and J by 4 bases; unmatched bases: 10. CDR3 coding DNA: TGTGCCAGCAGCTTCGGCGGCCAGGGGGCAGGAGAGACCCAGTACTTC. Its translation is CASSFGGQGAGETQYF.

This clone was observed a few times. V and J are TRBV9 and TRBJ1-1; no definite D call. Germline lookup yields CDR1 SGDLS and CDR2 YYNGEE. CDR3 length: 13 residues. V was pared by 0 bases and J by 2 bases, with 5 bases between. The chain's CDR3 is CASSVAINTEAFF. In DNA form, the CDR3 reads TGTGCCAGCAGCGTAGCCATCAACACTGAAGCTTTCTTT. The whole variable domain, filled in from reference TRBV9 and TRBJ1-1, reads DSGVTQTPKHLITATGQRVTLRCSPRSGDLSVYWYQQSLDQGLQFLIQYYNGEERAKGNILERFSAQQFPDLHSELNLSSLELGDSALYFCASSVAINTEAFFGQGTRLTVV.

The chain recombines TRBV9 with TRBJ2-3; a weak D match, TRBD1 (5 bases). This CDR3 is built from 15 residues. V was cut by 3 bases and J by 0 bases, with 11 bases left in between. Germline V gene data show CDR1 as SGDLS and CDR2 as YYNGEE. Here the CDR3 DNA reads TGTGCCAGCAGCGAAACCTACAGGAGCACAGATACGCAGTATTTT. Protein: CASSETYRSTDTQYF. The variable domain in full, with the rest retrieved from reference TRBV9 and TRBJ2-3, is DSGVTQTPKHLITATGQRVTLRCSPRSGDLSVYWYQQSLDQGLQFLIQYYNGEERAKGNILERFSAQQFPDLHSELNLSSLELGDSALYFCASSETYRSTDTQYFGPGTRLTVL.

The CDR3: CASSPPGSYPSGNTIYF. CDR3 bases: TGTGCCAGCAGTCCACCAGGGTCCTACCCCTCTGGAAACACCATATATTTT. The rearrangement uses TRBV27 and TRBJ1-3, with D possibly being TRBD1 (5 bases). V shed 5 bases and J shed 0 bases, with 17 bases lying between them. Per the germline V gene, CDR1 is MNHEY and CDR2 is SMNVEV (reference sequence). This CDR3 is 17 amino acids long.

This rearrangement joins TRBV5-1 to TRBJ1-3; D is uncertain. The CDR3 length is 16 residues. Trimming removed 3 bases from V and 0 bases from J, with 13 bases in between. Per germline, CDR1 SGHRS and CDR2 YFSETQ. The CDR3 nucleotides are TGCGCCAGCAGCTCGGGGTGGGGTTCCTCTGGAAACACCATATATTTT. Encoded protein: CASSSGWGSSGNTIYF.

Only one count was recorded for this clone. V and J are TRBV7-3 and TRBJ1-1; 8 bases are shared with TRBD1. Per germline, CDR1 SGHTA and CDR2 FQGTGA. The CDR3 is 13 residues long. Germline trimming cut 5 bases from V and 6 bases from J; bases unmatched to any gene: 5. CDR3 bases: TGTGCCAGCAGCGGACAGGGAACCCCTGAAGCTTTCTTT. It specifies CASSGQGTPEAFF. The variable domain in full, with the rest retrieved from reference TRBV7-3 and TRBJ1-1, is GAGVSQTPSNKVTEKGKYVELRCDPISGHTALYWYRQSLGQGPEFLIYFQGTGAADDSGLPNDRFFAVRPEGSVSTLKIQRTERGDSAVYLCASSGQGTPEAFFGQGTRLTVV.

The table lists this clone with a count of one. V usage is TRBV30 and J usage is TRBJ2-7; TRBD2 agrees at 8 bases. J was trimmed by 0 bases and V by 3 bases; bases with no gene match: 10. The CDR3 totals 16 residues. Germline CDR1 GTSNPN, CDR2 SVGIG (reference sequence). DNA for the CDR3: TGTGCCTGGAGCGGGGGGGTTTACAGGGCCTCCTACGAGCAGTACTTC. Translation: CAWSGGVYRASYEQYF.

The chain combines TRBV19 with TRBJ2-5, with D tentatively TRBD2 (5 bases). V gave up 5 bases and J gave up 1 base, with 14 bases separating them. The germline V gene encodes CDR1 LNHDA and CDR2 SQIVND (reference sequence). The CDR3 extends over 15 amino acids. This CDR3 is CASSSAGVSQETQYF. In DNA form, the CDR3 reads TGTGCCAGTAGTTCGGCCGGGGTGTCCCAAGAGACCCAGTACTTC.

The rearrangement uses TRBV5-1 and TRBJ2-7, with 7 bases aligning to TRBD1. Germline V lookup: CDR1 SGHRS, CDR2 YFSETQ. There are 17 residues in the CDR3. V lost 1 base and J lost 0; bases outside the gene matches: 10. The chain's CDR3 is CASSLPKGTAVSYEQYF. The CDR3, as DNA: TGCGCCAGCAGCTTGCCTAAAGGGACAGCTGTCTCCTACGAGCAGTACTTC.

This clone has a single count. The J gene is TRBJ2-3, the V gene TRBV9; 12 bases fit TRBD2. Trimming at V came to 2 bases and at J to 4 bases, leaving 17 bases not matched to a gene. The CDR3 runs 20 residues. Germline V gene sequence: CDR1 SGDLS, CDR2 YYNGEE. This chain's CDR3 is CASSVPSGGENFVSADTQYF. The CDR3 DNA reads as TGTGCCAGCAGCGTTCCTAGCGGGGGGGAGAATTTCGTCAGCGCAGATACGCAGTATTTT.

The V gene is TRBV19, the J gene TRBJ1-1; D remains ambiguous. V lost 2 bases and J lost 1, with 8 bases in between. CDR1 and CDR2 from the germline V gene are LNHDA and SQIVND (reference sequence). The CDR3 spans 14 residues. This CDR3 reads CASSIISGNTEAFF. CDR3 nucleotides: TGTGCCAGTAGTATAATTTCGGGGAACACTGAAGCTTTCTTT.

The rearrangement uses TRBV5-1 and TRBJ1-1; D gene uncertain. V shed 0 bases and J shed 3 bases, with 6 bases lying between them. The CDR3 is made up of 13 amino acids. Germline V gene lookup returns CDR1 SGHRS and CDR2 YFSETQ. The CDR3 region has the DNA TGCGCCAGCAGCTTGGGGCAGGACACTGAAGCTTTCTTT. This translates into CASSLGQDTEAFF.

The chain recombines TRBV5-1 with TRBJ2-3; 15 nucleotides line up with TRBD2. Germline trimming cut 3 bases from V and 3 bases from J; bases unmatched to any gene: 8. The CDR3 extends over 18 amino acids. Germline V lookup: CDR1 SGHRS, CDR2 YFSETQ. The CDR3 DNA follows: TGCGCCAGCAGCTCTGGGACTAGCGGGGGGAGTGGGACAGATACGCAGTATTTT. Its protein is CASSSGTSGGSGTDTQYF.

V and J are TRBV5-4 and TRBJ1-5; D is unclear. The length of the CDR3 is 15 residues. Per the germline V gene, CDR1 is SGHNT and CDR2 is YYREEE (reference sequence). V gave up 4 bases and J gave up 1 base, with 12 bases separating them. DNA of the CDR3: TGTGCCAGCAGCGTGGGCCCGGTCAGCAATCAGCCCCAGCATTTT. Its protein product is CASSVGPVSNQPQHF.

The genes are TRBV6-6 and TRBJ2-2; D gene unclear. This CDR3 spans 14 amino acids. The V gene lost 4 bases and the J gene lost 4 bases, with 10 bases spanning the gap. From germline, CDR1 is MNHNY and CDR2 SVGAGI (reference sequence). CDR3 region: CASSSYGSTGELFF. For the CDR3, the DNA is TGTGCCAGCAGTTCCTACGGGTCCACCGGGGAGCTGTTTTTT.

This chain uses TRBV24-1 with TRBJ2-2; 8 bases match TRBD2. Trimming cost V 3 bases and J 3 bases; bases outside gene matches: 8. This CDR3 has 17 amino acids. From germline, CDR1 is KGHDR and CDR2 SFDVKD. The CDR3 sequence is CATSDQKRGLYTGELFF. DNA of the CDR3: TGTGCCACCAGTGATCAGAAGCGGGGGCTATACACCGGGGAGCTGTTTTTT.

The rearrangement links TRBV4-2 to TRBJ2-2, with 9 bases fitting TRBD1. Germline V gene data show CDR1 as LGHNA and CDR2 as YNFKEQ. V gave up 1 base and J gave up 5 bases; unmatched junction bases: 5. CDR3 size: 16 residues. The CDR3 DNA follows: TGTGCCAGCAGCCAAGGGACAGGGGCAGTAACCGGGGAGCTGTTTTTT. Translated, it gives CASSQGTGAVTGELFF.

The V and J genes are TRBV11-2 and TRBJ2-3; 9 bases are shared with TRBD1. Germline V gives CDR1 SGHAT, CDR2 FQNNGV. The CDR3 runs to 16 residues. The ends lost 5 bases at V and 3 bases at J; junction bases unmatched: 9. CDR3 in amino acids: CASSGGDRARTDTQYF. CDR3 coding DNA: TGTGCCAGCAGCGGGGGGGACAGGGCACGGACAGATACGCAGTATTTT.